This T cell receptor (beta chain) was documented in a study of cytomegalovirus exposure and HLA in healthy donors. About the study: Previous work identified 100 million or so unique TCR beta sequences from some 170 million T cells. Study results and caveats: Apart from CMV serostatus, no immune exposure information was available. Several V segments, TRBV6-2 and TRBV6-3 among them, could not be told apart and were dropped.

The PCR was carried out with 60 Vbeta primers and 13 Jbeta primers. Generated by immunoSEQ multiplex PCR, the TCRdb table keeps only in-frame clones and is missing some. The data contain 120,000 or so clones, around 82% of them singletons. Sampled while nominally healthy, donors likely had unrecorded immune exposures. Comment on this clone: The target antigen is unknown.

V shed 4 bases, J shed 6 bases, and the junction held 7 bases outside the gene matches. This CDR3 comprises 15 residues. Germline lookup yields CDR1 MNHEY and CDR2 SMNVEV (reference sequence). The V and J genes are TRBV27 and TRBJ1-2; TRBD1 agrees at 11 bases. Material for sequencing was PBMCs. This TCR came from a young man in good health and CMV-seropositive. The CDR3 reads CASSSGTGGRNGYTF. In DNA form, the CDR3 reads TGTGCCAGCAGTTCAGGGACAGGGGGTCGGAATGGCTACACCTTC.